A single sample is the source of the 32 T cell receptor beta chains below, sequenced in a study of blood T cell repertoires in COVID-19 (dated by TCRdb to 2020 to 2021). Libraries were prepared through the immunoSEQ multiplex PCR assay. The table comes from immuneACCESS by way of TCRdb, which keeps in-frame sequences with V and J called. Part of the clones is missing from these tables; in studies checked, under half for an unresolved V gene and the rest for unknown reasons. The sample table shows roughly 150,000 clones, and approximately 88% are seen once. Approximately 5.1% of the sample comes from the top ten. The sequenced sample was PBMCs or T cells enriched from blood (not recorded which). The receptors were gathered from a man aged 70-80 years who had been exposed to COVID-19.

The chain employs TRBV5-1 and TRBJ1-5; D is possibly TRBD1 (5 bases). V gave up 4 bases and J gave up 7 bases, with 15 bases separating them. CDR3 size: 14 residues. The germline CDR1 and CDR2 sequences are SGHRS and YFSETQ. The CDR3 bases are TGCGCCAGCAGCGTCCAGGGACGGGAGCAGCCCCAGCATTTT. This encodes CASSVQGREQPQHF.

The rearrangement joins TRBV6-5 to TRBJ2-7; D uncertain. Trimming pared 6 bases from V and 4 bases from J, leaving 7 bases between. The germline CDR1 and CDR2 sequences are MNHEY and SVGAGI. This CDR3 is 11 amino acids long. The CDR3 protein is CASRQRYEQYF. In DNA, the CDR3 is TGTGCCAGCAGGCAGCGTTACGAGCAGTACTTC.

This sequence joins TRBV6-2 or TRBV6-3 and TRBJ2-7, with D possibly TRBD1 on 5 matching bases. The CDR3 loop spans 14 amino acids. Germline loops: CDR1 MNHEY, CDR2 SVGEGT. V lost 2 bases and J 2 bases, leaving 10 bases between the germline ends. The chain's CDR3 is CASSYTVGAYEQYF. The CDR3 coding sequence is TGTGCCAGCAGTTACACAGTAGGGGCCTACGAGCAGTACTTC.

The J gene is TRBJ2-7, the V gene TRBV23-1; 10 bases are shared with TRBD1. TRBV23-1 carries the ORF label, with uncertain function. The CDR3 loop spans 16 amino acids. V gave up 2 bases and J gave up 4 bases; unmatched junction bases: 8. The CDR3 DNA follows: TGCGCCAGCAGTCAAAACCGGACAGGGGGGGTTTACGAGCAGTACTTC. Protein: CASSQNRTGGVYEQYF.

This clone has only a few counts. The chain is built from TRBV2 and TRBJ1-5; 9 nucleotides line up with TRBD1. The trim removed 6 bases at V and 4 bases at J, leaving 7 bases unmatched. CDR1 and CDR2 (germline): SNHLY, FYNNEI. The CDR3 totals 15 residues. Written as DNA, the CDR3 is TGTGCCAGCAGCGCCTCGGGACAGGGAAATCAGCCCCAGCATTTT. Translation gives CASSASGQGNQPQHF.

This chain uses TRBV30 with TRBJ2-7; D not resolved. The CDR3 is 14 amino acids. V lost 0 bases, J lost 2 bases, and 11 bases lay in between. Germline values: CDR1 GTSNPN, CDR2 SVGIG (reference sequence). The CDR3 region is CAWSVSLPAYEQYF. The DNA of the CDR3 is TGTGCCTGGAGTGTAAGTTTACCGGCCTACGAGCAGTACTTC.

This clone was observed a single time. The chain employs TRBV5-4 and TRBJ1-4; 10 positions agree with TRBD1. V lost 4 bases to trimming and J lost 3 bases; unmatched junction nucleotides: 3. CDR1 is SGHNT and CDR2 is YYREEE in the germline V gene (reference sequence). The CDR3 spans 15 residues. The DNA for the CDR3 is TGTGCCAGCAGCGACAGGGGGCGGTCTAATGAAAAACTGTTTTTT. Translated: CASSDRGRSNEKLFF.

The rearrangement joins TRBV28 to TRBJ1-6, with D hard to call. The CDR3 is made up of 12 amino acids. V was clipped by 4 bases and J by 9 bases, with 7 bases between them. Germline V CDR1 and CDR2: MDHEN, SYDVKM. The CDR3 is CASSSGSSPLHF. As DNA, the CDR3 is TGTGCCAGCAGTTCGGGGAGTTCACCCCTCCACTTT. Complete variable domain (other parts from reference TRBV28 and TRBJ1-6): DVKVTQSSRYLVKRTGEKVFLECVQDMDHENMFWYRQDPGLGLRLIYFSYDVKMKEKGDIPEGYSVSREKKERFSLILESASTNQTSMYLCASSSGSSPLHFGNGTRLTVT.

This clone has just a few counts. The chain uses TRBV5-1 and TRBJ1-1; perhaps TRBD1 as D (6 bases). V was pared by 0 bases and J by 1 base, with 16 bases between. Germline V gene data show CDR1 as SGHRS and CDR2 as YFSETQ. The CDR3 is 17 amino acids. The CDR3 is CASSLDGGARWNTEAFF. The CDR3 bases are TGCGCCAGCAGCTTGGATGGGGGGGCCCGTTGGAACACTGAAGCTTTCTTT.

CDR3 sequence: CASNGNEQFF. The CDR3 region has the DNA TGCGCCAGCAACGGTAATGAGCAGTTCTTC. The chain carries TRBV5-1 and TRBJ2-1, with unresolved D. The germline V gene encodes CDR1 SGHRS and CDR2 YFSETQ. The CDR3 runs to 10 residues. The V end lost 6 bases, the J end lost 7 bases, and 5 bases lay between the germline ends. Full variable domain (missing parts from reference TRBV5-1 and TRBJ2-1): KAGVTQTPRYLIKTRGQQVTLSCSPISGHRSVSWYQQTPGQGLQFLFEYFSETQRNKGNFPGRFSGRQFSNSRSEMNVSTLELGDSALYLCASNGNEQFFGPGTRLTVL.

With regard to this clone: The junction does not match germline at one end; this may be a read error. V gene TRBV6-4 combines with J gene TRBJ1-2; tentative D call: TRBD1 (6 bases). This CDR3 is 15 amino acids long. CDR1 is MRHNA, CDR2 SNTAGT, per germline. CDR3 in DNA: TGTGCCAGTTCGGCTTTTTTCACAGGGAACTCTGGCTACACCTTC. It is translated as CASSAFFTGNSGYTF.

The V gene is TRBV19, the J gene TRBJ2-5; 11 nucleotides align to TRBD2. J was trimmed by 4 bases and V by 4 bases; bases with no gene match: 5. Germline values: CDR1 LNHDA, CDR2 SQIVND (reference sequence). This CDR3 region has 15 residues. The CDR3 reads CASSRNSGGAETQYF. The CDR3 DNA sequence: TGTGCCAGTAGTAGGAATAGCGGGGGGGCAGAGACCCAGTACTTC.

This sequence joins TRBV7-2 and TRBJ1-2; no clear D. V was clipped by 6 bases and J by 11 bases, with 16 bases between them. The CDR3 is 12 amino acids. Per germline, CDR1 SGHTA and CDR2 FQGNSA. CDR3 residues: CASRSPPGLYTF. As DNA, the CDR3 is TGTGCCAGCAGATCCCCACCGGGTTTGTACACCTTC.

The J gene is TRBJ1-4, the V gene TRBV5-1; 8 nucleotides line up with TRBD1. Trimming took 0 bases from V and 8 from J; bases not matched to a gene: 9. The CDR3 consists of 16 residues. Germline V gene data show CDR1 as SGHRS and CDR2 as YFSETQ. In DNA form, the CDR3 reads TGCGCCAGCAGCTTGGATTCCCAGGGGGCGCAAGAAAAACTGTTTTTT. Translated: CASSLDSQGAQEKLFF.

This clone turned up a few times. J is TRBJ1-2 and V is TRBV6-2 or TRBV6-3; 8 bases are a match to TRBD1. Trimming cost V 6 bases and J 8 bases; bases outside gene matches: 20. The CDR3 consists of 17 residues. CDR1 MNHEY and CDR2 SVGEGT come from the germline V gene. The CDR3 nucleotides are TGTGCCAGCAGCTTACCTACCGGACAGGGCTTGTCTCGCGGCTACACCTTC. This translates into CASSLPTGQGLSRGYTF.

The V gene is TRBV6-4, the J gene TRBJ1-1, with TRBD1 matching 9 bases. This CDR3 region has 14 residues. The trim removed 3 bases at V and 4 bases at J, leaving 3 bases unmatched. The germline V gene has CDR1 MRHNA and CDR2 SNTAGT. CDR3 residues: CASSDGTGITEAFF. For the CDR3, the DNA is TGTGCCAGCAGTGATGGGACAGGGATCACTGAAGCTTTCTTT.

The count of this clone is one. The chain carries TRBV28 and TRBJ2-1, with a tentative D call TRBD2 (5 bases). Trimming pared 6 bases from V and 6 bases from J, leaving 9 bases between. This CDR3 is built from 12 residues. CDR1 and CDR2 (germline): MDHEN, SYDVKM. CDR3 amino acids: CASRSGFNEQFF. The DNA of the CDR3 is TGTGCCAGCAGATCGGGGTTCAATGAGCAGTTCTTC.

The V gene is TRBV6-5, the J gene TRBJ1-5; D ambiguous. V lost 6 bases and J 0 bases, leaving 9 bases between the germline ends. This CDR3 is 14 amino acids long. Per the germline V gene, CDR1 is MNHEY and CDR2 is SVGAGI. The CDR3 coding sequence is TGTGCCAGCAGGGAGAGACTTAGCAATCAGCCCCAGCATTTT. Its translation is CASRERLSNQPQHF.

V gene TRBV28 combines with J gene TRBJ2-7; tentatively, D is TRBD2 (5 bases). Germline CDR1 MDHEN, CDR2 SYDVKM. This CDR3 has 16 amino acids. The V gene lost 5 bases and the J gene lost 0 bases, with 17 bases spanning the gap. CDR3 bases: TGTGCCAGCAGTGGCCCCGGGGAGATAAGCTCCTACGAGCAGTACTTC. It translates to CASSGPGEISSYEQYF.

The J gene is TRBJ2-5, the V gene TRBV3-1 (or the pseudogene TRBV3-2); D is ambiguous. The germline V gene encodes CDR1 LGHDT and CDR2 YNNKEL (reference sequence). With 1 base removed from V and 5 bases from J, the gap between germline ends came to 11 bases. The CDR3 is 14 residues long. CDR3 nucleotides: TGTGCCAGCAGCCAAGGAGTCATGCGGGAGACCCAGTACTTC. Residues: CASSQGVMRETQYF.

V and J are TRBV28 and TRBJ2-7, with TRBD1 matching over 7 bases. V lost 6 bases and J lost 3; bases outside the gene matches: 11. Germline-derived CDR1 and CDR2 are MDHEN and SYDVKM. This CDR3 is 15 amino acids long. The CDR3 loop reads CASRPQRQGIYEQYF. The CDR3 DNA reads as TGTGCCAGCAGACCCCAGCGACAGGGTATCTACGAGCAGTACTTC.

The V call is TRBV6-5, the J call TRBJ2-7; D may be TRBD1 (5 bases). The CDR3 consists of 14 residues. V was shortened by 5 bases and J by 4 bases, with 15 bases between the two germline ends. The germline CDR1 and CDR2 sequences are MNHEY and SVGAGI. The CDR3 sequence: CASSRQLMGYEQYF. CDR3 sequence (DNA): TGTGCCAGCAGTAGACAGTTAATGGGGTACGAGCAGTACTTC.

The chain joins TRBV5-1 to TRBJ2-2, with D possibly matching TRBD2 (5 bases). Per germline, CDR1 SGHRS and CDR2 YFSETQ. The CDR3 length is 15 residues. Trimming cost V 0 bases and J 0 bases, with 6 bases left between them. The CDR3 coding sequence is TGCGCCAGCAGCTTGGAACTAGCGAACACCGGGGAGCTGTTTTTT. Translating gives CASSLELANTGELFF.

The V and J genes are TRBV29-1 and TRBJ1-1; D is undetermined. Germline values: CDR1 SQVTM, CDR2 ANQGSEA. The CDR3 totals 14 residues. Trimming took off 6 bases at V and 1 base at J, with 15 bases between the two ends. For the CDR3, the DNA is TGCAGCGTCGTACCCGCAGCTAGGAACACTGAAGCTTTCTTT. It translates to CSVVPAARNTEAFF.

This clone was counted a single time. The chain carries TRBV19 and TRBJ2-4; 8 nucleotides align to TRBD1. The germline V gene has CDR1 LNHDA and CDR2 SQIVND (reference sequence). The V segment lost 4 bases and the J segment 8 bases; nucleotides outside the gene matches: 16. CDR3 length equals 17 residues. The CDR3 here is CASSKGKTTGDLDIQYF. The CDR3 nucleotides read TGTGCCAGTAGTAAGGGGAAAACGACAGGGGACCTCGACATTCAGTACTTC. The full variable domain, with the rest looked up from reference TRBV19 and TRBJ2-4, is DGGITQSPKYLFRKEGQNVTLSCEQNLNHDAMYWYRQDPGQGLRLIYYSQIVNDFQKGDIAEGYSVSREKKESFPLTVTSAQKNPTAFYLCASSKGKTTGDLDIQYFGAGTRLSVL.

The CDR3 nucleotides read TGTGCCAGCAGTTACTCTATGAGGGACAGAGGACTCTACACCTTC. Translation gives CASSYSMRDRGLYTF. The chain joins TRBV6-5 to TRBJ1-2, with 7 bases aligning to TRBD1. The CDR3 consists of 15 residues. Germline V gene lookup returns CDR1 MNHEY and CDR2 SVGAGI. Trimming cost V 0 bases and J 10 bases; bases outside gene matches: 11.

The CDR3 here is CASSTQGTNQPQHF. The DNA for the CDR3 is TGTGCCAGTAGTACACAGGGTACCAATCAGCCCCAGCATTTT. The chain recombines TRBV19 with TRBJ1-5; TRBD1 might be the D (6 bases). Germline lookup yields CDR1 LNHDA and CDR2 SQIVND (reference sequence). The V end was cut by 4 bases, the J end by 3 bases, with 10 bases between. This CDR3 comprises 14 residues.

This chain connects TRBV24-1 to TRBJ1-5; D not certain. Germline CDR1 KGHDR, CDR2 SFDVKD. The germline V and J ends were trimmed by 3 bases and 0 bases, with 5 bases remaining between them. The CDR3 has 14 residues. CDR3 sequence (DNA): TGTGCCACCAGTGATCCCAATAGCAATCAGCCCCAGCATTTT. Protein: CATSDPNSNQPQHF.

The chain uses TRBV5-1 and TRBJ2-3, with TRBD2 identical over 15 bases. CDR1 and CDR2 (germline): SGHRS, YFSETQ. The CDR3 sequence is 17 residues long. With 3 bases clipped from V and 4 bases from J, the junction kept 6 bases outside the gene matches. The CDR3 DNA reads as TGCGCCAGCAGCTGGGGGACTAGCGGGAGGTTATCAGATACGCAGTATTTT. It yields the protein CASSWGTSGRLSDTQYF. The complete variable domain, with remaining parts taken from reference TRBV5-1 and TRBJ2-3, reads KAGVTQTPRYLIKTRGQQVTLSCSPISGHRSVSWYQQTPGQGLQFLFEYFSETQRNKGNFPGRFSGRQFSNSRSEMNVSTLELGDSALYLCASSWGTSGRLSDTQYFGPGTRLTVL.

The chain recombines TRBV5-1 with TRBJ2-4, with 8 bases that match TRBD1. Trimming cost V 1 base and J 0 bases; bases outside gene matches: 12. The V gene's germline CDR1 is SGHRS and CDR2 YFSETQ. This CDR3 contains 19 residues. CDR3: CASSLFGTGEYLAKNIQYF. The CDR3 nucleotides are TGCGCCAGCAGCTTGTTCGGGACAGGAGAGTATTTAGCCAAAAACATTCAGTACTTC.

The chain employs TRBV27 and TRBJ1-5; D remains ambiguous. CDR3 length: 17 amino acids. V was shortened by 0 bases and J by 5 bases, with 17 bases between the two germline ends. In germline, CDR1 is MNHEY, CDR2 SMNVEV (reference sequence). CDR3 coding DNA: TGTGCCAGCAGTTTATCGGGCGAATCGGAGGCTGATCAGCCCCAGCATTTT. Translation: CASSLSGESEADQPQHF.

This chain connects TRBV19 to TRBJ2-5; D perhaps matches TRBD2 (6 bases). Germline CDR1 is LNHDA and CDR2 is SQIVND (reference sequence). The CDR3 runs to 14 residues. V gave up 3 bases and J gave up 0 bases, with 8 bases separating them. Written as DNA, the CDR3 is TGTGCCAGTAGTATGGCGGGGTACCAAGAGACCCAGTACTTC. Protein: CASSMAGYQETQYF. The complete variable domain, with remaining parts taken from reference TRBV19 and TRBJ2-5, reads DGGITQSPKYLFRKEGQNVTLSCEQNLNHDAMYWYRQDPGQGLRLIYYSQIVNDFQKGDIAEGYSVSREKKESFPLTVTSAQKNPTAFYLCASSMAGYQETQYFGPGTRLLVL.